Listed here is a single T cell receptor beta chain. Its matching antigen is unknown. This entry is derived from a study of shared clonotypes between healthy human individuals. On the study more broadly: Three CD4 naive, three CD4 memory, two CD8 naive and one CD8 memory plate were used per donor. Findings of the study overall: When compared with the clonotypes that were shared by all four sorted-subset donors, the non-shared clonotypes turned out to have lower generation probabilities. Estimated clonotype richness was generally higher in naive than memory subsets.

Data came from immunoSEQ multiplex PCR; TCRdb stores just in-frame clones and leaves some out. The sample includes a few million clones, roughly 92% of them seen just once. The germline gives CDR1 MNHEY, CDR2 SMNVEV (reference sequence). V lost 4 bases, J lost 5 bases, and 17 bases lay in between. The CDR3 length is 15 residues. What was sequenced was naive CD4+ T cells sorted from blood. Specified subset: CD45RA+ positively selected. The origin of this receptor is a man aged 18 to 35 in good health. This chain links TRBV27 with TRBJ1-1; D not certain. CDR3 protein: CASSSPGSGRTEAFF. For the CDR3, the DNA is TGTGCCAGCAGTTCCCCGGGCTCGGGTCGGACTGAAGCTTTCTTT.